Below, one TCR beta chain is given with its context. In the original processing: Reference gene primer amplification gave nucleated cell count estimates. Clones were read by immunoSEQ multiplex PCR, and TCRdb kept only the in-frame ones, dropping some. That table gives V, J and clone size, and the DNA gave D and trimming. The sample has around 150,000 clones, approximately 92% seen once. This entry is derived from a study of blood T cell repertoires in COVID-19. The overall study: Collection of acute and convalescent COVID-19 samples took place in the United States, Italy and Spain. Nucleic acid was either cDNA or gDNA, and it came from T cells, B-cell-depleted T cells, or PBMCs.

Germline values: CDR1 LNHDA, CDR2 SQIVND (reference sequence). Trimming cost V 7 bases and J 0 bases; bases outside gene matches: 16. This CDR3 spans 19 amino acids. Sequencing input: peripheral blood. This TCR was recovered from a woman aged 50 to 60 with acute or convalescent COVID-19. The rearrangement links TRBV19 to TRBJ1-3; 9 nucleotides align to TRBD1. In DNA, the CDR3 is TGTGCCAGTACCTTGATGCCGGGACAGGGAAAAACCTCTGGAAACACCATATATTTT. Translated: CASTLMPGQGKTSGNTIYF.